Described below is a single TCR beta chain sequence and its context. Its target is unknown. These data come from a study of metastatic and nonmetastatic thyroid tumors. Study background: Blood and tumor or nodule tissue repertoires from malignant and benign thyroid patients were compared.

Thyroid surgery had not been preceded by any treatment in any patient. Trimming removed 3 bases at V and 2 bases at J, with 13 bases between. Looked up from germline, CDR1 is DFQATT and CDR2 is SNEGSKA (reference sequence). The length of the CDR3 is 14 residues. Regarding the study as a whole: Reports indicated that malignant thyroid tumors showed significantly higher TCR beta diversity than benign nodules did, in blood and tumor.

Under the authors' procedure: CDR3 was compared across clinicopathological groups, and the resulting differences were used to build a distant-metastasis classifier for papillary thyroid cancer. TCRdb re-called the PCR reads through MiXCR. The V and J calls were determined by TCRdb, not by the authors. The sample has roughly 21,000 clones; about a quarter are singletons. The TCR sequence derives from a female donor with papillary thyroid cancer or a benign thyroid nodule (not recorded which). Some clones in this sample may be carry-over from other donors' samples. The specimen sequenced was blood. The rearrangement uses TRBV20-1 and TRBJ1-1; the D is unclear. Here the CDR3 reads CSASNMAGNTEAFF. CDR3 sequence (DNA): TGCAGTGCTAGCAATATGGCGGGAAACACTGAAGCTTTCTTT.